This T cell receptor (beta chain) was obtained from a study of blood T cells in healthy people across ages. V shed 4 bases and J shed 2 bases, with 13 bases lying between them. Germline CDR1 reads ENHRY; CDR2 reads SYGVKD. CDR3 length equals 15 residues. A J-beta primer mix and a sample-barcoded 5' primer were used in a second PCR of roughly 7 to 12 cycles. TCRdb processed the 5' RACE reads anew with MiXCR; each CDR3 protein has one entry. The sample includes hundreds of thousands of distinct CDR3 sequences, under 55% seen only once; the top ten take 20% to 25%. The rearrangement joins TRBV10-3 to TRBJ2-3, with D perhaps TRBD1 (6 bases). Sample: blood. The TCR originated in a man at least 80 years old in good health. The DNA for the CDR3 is TGTGCCATCAGTGGCTTTCCAGGGGACACAGATACGCAGTATTTT. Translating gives CAISGFPGDTDTQYF.